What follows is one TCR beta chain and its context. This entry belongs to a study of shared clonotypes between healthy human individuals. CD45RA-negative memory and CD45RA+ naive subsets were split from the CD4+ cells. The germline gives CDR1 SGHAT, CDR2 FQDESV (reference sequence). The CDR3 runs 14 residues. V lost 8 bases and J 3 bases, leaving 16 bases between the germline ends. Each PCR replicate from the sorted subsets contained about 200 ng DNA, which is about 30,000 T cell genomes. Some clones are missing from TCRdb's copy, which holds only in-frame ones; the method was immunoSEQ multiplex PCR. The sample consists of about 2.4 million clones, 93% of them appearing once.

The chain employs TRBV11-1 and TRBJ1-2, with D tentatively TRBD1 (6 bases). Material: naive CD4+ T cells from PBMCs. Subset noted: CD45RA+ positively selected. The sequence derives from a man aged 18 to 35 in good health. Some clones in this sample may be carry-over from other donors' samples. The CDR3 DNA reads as TGTGCCAGCGGTAGGGGGAGCATCGACTATGGCTACACCTTC. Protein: CASGRGSIDYGYTF. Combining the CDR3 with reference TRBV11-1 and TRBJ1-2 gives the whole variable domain EAEVAQSPRYKITEKSQAVAFWCDPISGHATLYWYRQILGQGPELLVQFQDESVVDDSQLPKDRFSAERLKGVDSTLKIQPAELGDSAMYLCASGRGSIDYGYTFGSGTRLTVV.